A selection of T cell receptor beta chains follows, all from one sample in a study of patients and donors after allogeneic stem cell transplantation. From the RT-PCR reads, TCRdb called clonotypes with MiXCR, one entry per CDR3 protein. This table holds almost 90,000 distinct CDR3 sequences, approximately 5.2% found once. The sample taken for sequencing was blood, either unsorted or a sorted T cell fraction (not recorded which). The source is a human donor who was either an allogeneic HSCT recipient or a stem cell or donor lymphocyte infusion donor (not recorded which). It is not recorded whose cells these are; they may come from a transplant donor. Each CDR3 is given with its conserved first and last residue. Each record gives: D gene, clone size, V gene, J gene, CDR3 protein, CDR3 DNA. A D gene is named only where the DNA matches it firmly. Rows give clone size only sometimes, using once, few, many, or a class for an expanded clone.

TRBD1	many	TRBV20-1	TRBJ1-5	CSAPRQGPFNQPQHF	TGCAGTGCTCCCAGACAGGGCCCTTTTAATCAGCCCCAGCATTTT
NA	many	TRBV4-1	TRBJ2-7	CASSQVNLVVYDEQYF	TGCGCCAGCAGCCAAGTTAATCTCGTTGTGTACGACGAGCAGTACTTC
NA	many	TRBV2	TRBJ2-1	CASSEATSLVRQFF	TGTGCCAGCAGTGAAGCCACATCACTGGTGAGGCAGTTCTTC
TRBD1	NA	TRBV7-8	TRBJ1-2	CASSEGVRGGGYTF	TGTGCCAGCAGCGAGGGGGTCAGGGGGGGTGGCTACACCTTC
TRBD1	NA	TRBV7-2	TRBJ1-2	CASSRGQGLYGYTF	TGTGCCAGCAGCCGGGGACAGGGTCTATATGGCTACACCTTC
NA	NA	TRBV6-1	TRBJ1-3	CASSEGVFSGNTIYF	TGTGCCAGCAGTGAAGGGGTTTTCTCTGGAAACACCATATATTTT
NA	NA	TRBV20-1	TRBJ2-3	CSASGDTQYF	TGCAGTGCTAGCGGAGATACGCAGTATTTT
TRBD1	NA	TRBV5-1	TRBJ1-2	CASSMGQVDDGYTF	TGCGCCAGCAGCATGGGACAGGTGGACGATGGCTACACCTTC
TRBD2	many	TRBV7-3	TRBJ2-1	CASSPSGTYNEQFF	TGTGCCAGCAGCCCTAGCGGAACCTACAATGAGCAGTTCTTC
TRBD1	NA	TRBV5-5	TRBJ2-3	CASSRDRDGTQYF	TGTGCCAGCAGCCGGGACAGGGATGGGACGCAGTATTTT
NA	NA	TRBV5-5	TRBJ1-1	CASSLVQRETFF	TGTGCCAGCAGCTTGGTACAGCGGGAGACTTTCTTT
NA	few	TRBV28	TRBJ1-6	CASSGHSNSPLHF	TGTGCCAGCAGTGGACATTCTAATTCACCCCTCCACTTT
NA	many	TRBV5-1	TRBJ1-2	CASSLSGHQNYGYTF	TGCGCCAGCAGCTTGAGTGGACACCAGAACTATGGCTACACCTTC
NA	medium-sized	TRBV3-1	TRBJ1-1	CASSHGGRGTEAFF	TGTGCCAGCAGCCACGGGGGACGAGGCACTGAAGCTTTCTTT
TRBD1	many	TRBV29-1	TRBJ2-1	CSVATGGNYNEQFF	TGCAGCGTTGCGACAGGGGGCAACTACAATGAGCAGTTCTTC
NA	few	TRBV14	TRBJ2-2	CASSRNSAGELFF	TGTGCCAGCAGCCGGAACTCGGCCGGGGAGCTGTTTTTT
NA	many	TRBV19	TRBJ1-5	CASSIGRDDQPQHF	TGTGCCAGTAGTATCGGCAGGGACGATCAGCCCCAGCATTTT
NA	NA	TRBV20-1	TRBJ1-3	CSASSGNTIYF	TGCAGTGCCTCCTCTGGAAACACCATATATTTT
NA	many	TRBV28	TRBJ1-2	CASSFPGVRVYGYTF	TGTGCCAGCAGCTTTCCAGGGGTTAGGGTCTACGGCTACACCTTC
NA	few	TRBV20-1	TRBJ2-5	CSARTNQETQYF	TGCAGTGCTAGGACAAACCAAGAGACCCAGTACTTC
NA	many	TRBV2	TRBJ2-3	CASSDQGGADTQYF	TGTGCCAGCAGTGATCAGGGAGGAGCAGATACGCAGTATTTT
NA	many	TRBV2	TRBJ1-1	CASTPPGGWDTEAFF	TGTGCCAGCACCCCCCCGGGAGGGTGGGACACTGAAGCTTTCTTT
TRBD2	many	TRBV7-2	TRBJ2-2	CASSLVAGQFGELFF	TGTGCCAGCAGCTTAGTAGCGGGGCAGTTCGGGGAGCTGTTTTTT
TRBD2	few	TRBV11-3	TRBJ2-5	CASSLGLAGVGQETQYF	TGTGCCAGCAGCTTAGGACTAGCGGGAGTGGGGCAAGAGACCCAGTACTTC
NA	NA	TRBV7-6	TRBJ2-5	CASSFGYIGETQYF	TGTGCCAGCAGCTTTGGATACATCGGGGAGACCCAGTACTTC
NA	many	TRBV20-1	TRBJ1-1	CSAGGMNTEAFF	TGCAGTGCTGGTGGAATGAACACTGAAGCTTTCTTT
NA	NA	TRBV15	TRBJ2-1	CATSRVVGEQFF	TGTGCCACCAGCAGAGTCGTGGGTGAGCAGTTCTTC
TRBD1	many	TRBV2	TRBJ1-2	CASSSLFGQGGYGYTF	TGTGCCAGCAGTTCCTTATTTGGACAGGGCGGCTATGGCTACACCTTC
TRBD1	many	TRBV12-3/TRBV12-4	TRBJ1-1	CASRTSGGRGNTEAFF	TGTGCCAGCAGAACGTCAGGGGGTCGGGGGAACACTGAAGCTTTCTTT
TRBD2	many	TRBV9	TRBJ2-5	CASSFRLAGTQYF	TGTGCCAGCAGCTTCCGACTAGCCGGGACCCAGTACTTC
NA	many	TRBV7-6	TRBJ1-1	CASSLAGNTEAFF	TGTGCCAGCAGCTTAGCTGGGAACACTGAAGCTTTCTTT
TRBD1	NA	TRBV6-1	TRBJ2-7	CASNKGQGSYEQYF	TGTGCCAGCAATAAGGGACAGGGGAGCTACGAGCAGTACTTC
NA	many	TRBV29-1	TRBJ2-3	CSVDRDKDTQYF	TGCAGCGTTGATAGGGACAAAGATACGCAGTATTTT
NA	many	TRBV20-1	TRBJ1-3	CSASGGALEGGNTIYF	TGCAGTGCTAGTGGCGGGGCCCTTGAGGGTGGAAACACCATATATTTT
TRBD1	many	TRBV6-1	TRBJ2-7	CASQETGTSYEQYF	TGTGCTTCCCAAGAGACAGGGACGTCCTACGAGCAGTACTTC
TRBD2	many	TRBV5-1	TRBJ2-5	CASSSLLGSGGQETQYF	TGCGCCAGCAGCTCCCTCTTGGGGAGCGGGGGGCAAGAGACCCAGTACTTC
NA	few	TRBV20-1	TRBJ2-1	CSATGIVYNEQFF	TGCAGTGCCACCGGAATAGTCTACAATGAGCAGTTCTTC
NA	many	TRBV28	TRBJ1-1	CASSESTGNTEAFF	TGTGCCAGCAGCGAGTCGACAGGGAACACTGAAGCTTTCTTT
TRBD2	many	TRBV28	TRBJ2-5	CASSPGLAGGRETQYF	TGTGCCAGCAGTCCCGGACTAGCGGGAGGGAGAGAGACCCAGTACTTC
TRBD2	NA	TRBV7-3	TRBJ2-3	CASSRTSGRGGDTQYF	TGTGCCAGCAGCCGGACTAGCGGGAGGGGGGGGGATACGCAGTATTTT
NA	many	TRBV7-9	TRBJ2-7	CASSPQSRPGYEQYF	TGTGCCAGCAGCCCGCAGTCACGGCCCGGCTACGAGCAGTACTTC
TRBD2	few	TRBV20-1	TRBJ2-3	CSARTSGRTDTQYF	TGCAGTGCCCGGACTAGCGGCCGCACAGATACGCAGTATTTT
NA	few	TRBV11-2	TRBJ1-1	CASSLGAGVFMNTEAFF	TGTGCCAGCAGCCTCGGGGCAGGGGTGTTCATGAACACTGAAGCTTTCTTT
NA	many	TRBV20-1	TRBJ2-1	CSTYTKSSYNEQFF	TGCAGTACGTATACAAAGAGCTCCTACAATGAGCAGTTCTTC